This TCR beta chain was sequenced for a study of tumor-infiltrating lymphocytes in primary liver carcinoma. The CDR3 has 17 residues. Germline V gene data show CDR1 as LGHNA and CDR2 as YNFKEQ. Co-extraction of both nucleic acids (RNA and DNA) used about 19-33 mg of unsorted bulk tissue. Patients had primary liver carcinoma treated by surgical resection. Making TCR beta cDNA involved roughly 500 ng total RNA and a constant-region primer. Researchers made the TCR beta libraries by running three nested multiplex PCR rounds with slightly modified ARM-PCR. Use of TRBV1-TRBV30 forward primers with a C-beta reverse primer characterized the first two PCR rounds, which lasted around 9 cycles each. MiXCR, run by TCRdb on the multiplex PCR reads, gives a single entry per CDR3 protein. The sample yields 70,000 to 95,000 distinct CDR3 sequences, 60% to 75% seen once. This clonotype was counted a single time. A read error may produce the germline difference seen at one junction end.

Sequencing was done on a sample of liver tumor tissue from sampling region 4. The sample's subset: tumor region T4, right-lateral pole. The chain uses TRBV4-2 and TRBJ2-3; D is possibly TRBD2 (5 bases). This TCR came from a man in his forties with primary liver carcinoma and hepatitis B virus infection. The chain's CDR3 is CASSQDPGSVSTDTQYF. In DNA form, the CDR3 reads TGTGCCAGTAGCCAAGACCCGGGGAGTGTAAGCACAGATACGCAGTATTTT.